This TCR beta chain is from a study of T cell responses to AZD1222 COVID-19 vaccine. Some clones are missing from TCRdb's copy, which holds only in-frame ones; the method was immunoSEQ multiplex PCR. The sample records 110,000 or so clones, around 89% being singletons. CDR1 and CDR2 from the germline V gene are SGHAT and FQNNGV. This CDR3 has 13 residues. The V end lost 0 bases, the J end lost 12 bases, and 12 bases lay between the germline ends. This receptor was taken from an adult who received the AZD1222 COVID-19 vaccine. V gene TRBV11-2 combines with J gene TRBJ2-1; D gene unclear. The sample consisted of peripheral blood, taken 28 days after the second AZD1222 dose. CDR3 protein: CASSLDLSVAQFF. The CDR3 DNA sequence: TGTGCCAGCAGCTTAGACCTGAGCGTGGCGCAGTTCTTC.